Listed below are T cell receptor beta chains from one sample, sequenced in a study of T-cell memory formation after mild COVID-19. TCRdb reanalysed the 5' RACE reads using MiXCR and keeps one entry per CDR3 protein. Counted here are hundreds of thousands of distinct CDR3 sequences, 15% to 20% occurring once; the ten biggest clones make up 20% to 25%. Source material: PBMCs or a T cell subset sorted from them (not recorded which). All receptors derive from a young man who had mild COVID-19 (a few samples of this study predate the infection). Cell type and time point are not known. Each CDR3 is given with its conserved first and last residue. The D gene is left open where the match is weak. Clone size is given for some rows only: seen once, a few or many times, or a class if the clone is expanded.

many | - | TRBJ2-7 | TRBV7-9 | TGTGCCAGCAGCCAGCAGGCAGGGACCCCCTACGAGCAGTACTTC | CASSQQAGTPYEQYF
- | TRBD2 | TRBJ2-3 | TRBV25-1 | TGTGCCAGCCGGACTAGCGGAGGGGCGACGCAGTATTTT | CASRTSGGATQYF
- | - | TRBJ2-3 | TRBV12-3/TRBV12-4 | TGTGCCAGCGGGCCTAGCACAGATACGCAGTATTTT | CASGPSTDTQYF
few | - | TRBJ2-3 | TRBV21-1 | TGTGCCAGCAGCAAAGTGGCGCAACAGGGGACTAGAGATACGCAGTATTTT | CASSKVAQQGTRDTQYF
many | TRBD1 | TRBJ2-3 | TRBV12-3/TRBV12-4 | TGTGCCAGCAGTCCTGACAGGGTCTTCGCAGATACGCAGTATTTT | CASSPDRVFADTQYF
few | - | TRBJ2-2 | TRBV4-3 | TGCGCCAGCAGCCTAGACGGGACGAACGGGGAGCTGTTTTTT | CASSLDGTNGELFF
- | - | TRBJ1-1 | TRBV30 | TGTGCCTGGGACGGGTCTGAAGCTTTCTTT | CAWDGSEAFF
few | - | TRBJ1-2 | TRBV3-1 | TGTGCCAGCAGCCCGCTAGACAGGATTGGCTATGGCTACACCTTC | CASSPLDRIGYGYTF
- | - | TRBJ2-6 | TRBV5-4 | TGTGCCAGCAGCCTGGCTCGTACCGGGGCCAACGTCCTGACTTTC | CASSLARTGANVLTF
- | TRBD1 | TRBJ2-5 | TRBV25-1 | TGTGCCAGCAGTCTGACAGGGGGGAGGGCCGGGACCCAGTACTTC | CASSLTGGRAGTQYF
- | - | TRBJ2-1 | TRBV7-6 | TGTGCCAGCAGCTTAGAAATGCCTAGCTCCTACAATGAGCAGTTCTTC | CASSLEMPSSYNEQFF
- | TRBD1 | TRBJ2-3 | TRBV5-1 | TGCGCCAGCAGCCAGGACAGGGGTTGGGATACGCAGTATTTT | CASSQDRGWDTQYF
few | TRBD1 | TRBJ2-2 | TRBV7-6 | TGTGCCAGCAGCGGATACAGGGGACGCACCGGGGAGCTGTTTTTT | CASSGYRGRTGELFF
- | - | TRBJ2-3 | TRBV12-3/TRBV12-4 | TGTGCCAGCCGGGGCGCTTATACGCAGTATTTT | CASRGAYTQYF
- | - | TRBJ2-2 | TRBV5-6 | TGTGCCAGCAGCTTATCGGTCCGCCCCGGGGAGCTGTTTTTT | CASSLSVRPGELFF
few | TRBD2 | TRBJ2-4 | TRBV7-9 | TGTGCCAGCAGCTCTGAGACTAGCGGACCGGGGTACTTC | CASSSETSGPGYF
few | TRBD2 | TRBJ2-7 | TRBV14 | TGTGCCAGCAGCCAAGAGGGGCTAGCGGGGGGAGCCTACGAGCAGTACTTC | CASSQEGLAGGAYEQYF
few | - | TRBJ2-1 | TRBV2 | TGTGCCAGCCCGACGGAGAGCTCCTACAATGAGCAGTTCTTC | CASPTESSYNEQFF
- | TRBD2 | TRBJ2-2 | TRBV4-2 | TGTGCCAGCAGCCAGAGGGTTGTGGGGGGGGCGAACACCGGGGAGCTGTTTTTT | CASSQRVVGGANTGELFF
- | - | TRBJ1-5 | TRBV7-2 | TGTGCCAGCAGCTTGGCAGGGCCCTTTCGACAGCCCCAGCATTTT | CASSLAGPFRQPQHF
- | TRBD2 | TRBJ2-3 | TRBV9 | TGTGCCAGCAGCATCCCTAGCGGGGGCCTCACAGATACGCAGTATTTT | CASSIPSGGLTDTQYF
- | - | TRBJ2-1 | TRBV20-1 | TGCAGTGCCCGACGGGACTCCTACAATGAGCAGTTCTTC | CSARRDSYNEQFF
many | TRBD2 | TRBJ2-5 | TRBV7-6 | TGTGCCAGCAGCGGACGGGGGGTACAAGAGACCCAGTACTTC | CASSGRGVQETQYF
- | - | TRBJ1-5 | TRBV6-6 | TGTGCCAGCAGTAACCAACCCGGACCTGCGAGGCAGCCCCAGCATTTT | CASSNQPGPARQPQHF
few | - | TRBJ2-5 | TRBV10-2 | TGCGCCAGCACAGGATTTGGGACTGGCCAAGAGACCCAGTACTTC | CASTGFGTGQETQYF
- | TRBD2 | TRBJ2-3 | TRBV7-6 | TGTGCCAGCAGCTCGGGACTAGGAGGCACAGATACGCAGTATTTT | CASSSGLGGTDTQYF
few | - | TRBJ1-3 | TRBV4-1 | TGCGCCAGCAGCCAAGACGGAAACACCATATATTTT | CASSQDGNTIYF
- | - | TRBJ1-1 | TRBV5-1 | TGCGCCACCCTTGAGACACCAGAAGGAACTGAAGCTTTCTTT | CATLETPEGTEAFF
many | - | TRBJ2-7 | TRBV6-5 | TGTGCCAGCAGTTACCGAGGTTTGGGGAGCGGGTACGAGCAGTACTTC | CASSYRGLGSGYEQYF
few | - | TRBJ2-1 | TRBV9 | TGTGCCAGCAGCGTCAGGATGGCATCCAATGAGCAGTTCTTC | CASSVRMASNEQFF
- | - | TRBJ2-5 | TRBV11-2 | TGTGCCAGCAGCTTAGATATCGGGGCCTGGAAGACCCAGTACTTC | CASSLDIGAWKTQYF
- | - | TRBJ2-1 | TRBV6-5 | TGTGCCAGCAGCCGTAGCAATCACTACAATGAGCAGTTCTTC | CASSRSNHYNEQFF
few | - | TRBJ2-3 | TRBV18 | TGTGCCAGCTCACCACCGAATGGGAGGGGGACAGATACGCAGTATTTT | CASSPPNGRGTDTQYF
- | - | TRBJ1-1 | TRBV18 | TGTGCCAGCTATTTAGGGGGTTTTGCTGAAGCTTTCTTT | CASYLGGFAEAFF
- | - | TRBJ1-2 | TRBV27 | TGTGCCAGCAGTTTATCGAATTTGGGATACGGCTACACCTTC | CASSLSNLGYGYTF
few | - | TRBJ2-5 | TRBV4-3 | TGCGCCAGCAGCCCGCACGGAGGGACCCAGTACTTC | CASSPHGGTQYF
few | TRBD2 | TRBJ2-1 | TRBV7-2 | TGTGCCAGCAGCTTAGGTAGCGGGGGGGCTGGGCAGTTCTTC | CASSLGSGGAGQFF
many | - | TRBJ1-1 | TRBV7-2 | TGTGCCAGCAGCTCAATTCGAAATACTGAAGCTTTCTTT | CASSSIRNTEAFF
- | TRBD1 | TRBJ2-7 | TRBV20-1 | TGCAGTGCTAGACCGGGACAGAGTTACGAGCAGTACTTC | CSARPGQSYEQYF
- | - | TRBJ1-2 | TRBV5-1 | TGCGCCAGCAGCTTGGTAAATCCCAGGCGCTACACCTTC | CASSLVNPRRYTF
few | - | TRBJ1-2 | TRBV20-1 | TGCAGTGGCTCAGACGGAAGTAGAAACTATGGCTACACCTTC | CSGSDGSRNYGYTF
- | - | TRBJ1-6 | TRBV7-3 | TGTGCCAGCAGCCAGATTGGGGGGAATTCACCCCTCCACTTT | CASSQIGGNSPLHF
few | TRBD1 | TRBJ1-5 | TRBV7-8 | TGTGCCAGCAGTTATCGACAGGGTCCAGTTCAGCCCCAGCATTTT | CASSYRQGPVQPQHF
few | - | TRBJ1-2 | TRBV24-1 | TGTGCCACCAGTGAGTCGCACTATGGCTACACCTTC | CATSESHYGYTF
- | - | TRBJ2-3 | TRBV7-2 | TGTGCCAGCAGCTTAGGGACAGCAGCAGGTGGTACGCAGTATTTT | CASSLGTAAGGTQYF
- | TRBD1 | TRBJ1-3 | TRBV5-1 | TGCGCCAGCAGCTCGAACCCAGGGGGGTCTGGAAACACCATATATTTT | CASSSNPGGSGNTIYF
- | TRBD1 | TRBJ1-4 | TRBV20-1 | TGCAGTGCTCCATCCCGGACAGGGTTGGGCCCTTCTTGGTTC | CSAPSRTGLGPSWF
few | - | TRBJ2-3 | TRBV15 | TGTGCCACCAGCAGAGATCTTCACGGGCGATTGGATACGCAGTATTTT | CATSRDLHGRLDTQYF
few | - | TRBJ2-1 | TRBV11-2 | TGTGCCAGCAGCCGAGACAAATACAATGAGCAGTTCTTC | CASSRDKYNEQFF
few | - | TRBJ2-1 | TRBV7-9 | TGTGCCATCAACTCCCCCGCCCGGGGCTCCTACAATGAGCAGTTCTTC | CAINSPARGSYNEQFF
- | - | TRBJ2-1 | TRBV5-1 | TGCGCCAGCAGCTTTGGGGGCGGGGTCTACAATGAGCAGTTCTTC | CASSFGGGVYNEQFF
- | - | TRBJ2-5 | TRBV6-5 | TGTGCCAGCAGTTACTCCGGGGAGGTGGAGACCCAGTACTTC | CASSYSGEVETQYF
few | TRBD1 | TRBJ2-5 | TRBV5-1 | TGCGCCAGCAGCCTGGGACAGGGATGGCAAGAGACCCAGTACTTC | CASSLGQGWQETQYF
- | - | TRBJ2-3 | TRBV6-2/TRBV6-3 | TGTGCCAGCAGTTCCCGGGGCGTGGATACGCAGTATTTT | CASSSRGVDTQYF
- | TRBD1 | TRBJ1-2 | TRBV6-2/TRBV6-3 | TGTGCCAGCAGTTACCCCGGGACAGGGAACTATGGCTACACCTTC | CASSYPGTGNYGYTF